A single sample gave rise to the 14 T cell receptor beta chains below, sequenced in a study of control samples from healthy donors and cancer patients. Sequencing used immunoSEQ multiplex PCR; TCRdb keeps in-frame clones, though not all of them. The table includes approximately 100,000 clones, approximately 89% detected once. Sequenced material: blood. The receptors here all came from a young man in good health.

The V and J genes are TRBV7-8 and TRBJ2-1; D is undetermined. V dropped 1 base and J dropped 1 base, with 14 bases sitting between them. Germline V lookup: CDR1 SGHVS, CDR2 FQNEAQ. There are 17 residues in the CDR3. CDR3 sequence reads: CASSLGPSLGSYNEQFF. The CDR3 DNA is TGTGCCAGCAGCTTAGGACCCTCCTTGGGGTCCTACAATGAGCAGTTCTTC.

The chain recombines TRBV7-8 with TRBJ2-2; 9 nucleotides agree with TRBD1. Germline lookup yields CDR1 SGHVS and CDR2 FQNEAQ. The CDR3 totals 15 residues. V shed 3 bases and J 7 bases; nucleotides not matched to a gene: 6. CDR3 bases: TGTGCCAGCAGCTTCCGGGACAGGGAAAACGGGGAGCTGTTTTTT. Its protein product is CASSFRDRENGELFF.

V usage is TRBV2 and J usage is TRBJ2-3; 9 nucleotides match TRBD2. Germline V lookup: CDR1 SNHLY, CDR2 FYNNEI. CDR3 length equals 16 residues. V was pared by 6 bases and J by 0 bases, with 7 bases of the junction left unmatched. The CDR3 coding sequence is TGTGCCAGCAGGGGGGAGCGGGGGGCTAGCACAGATACGCAGTATTTT. It encodes CASRGERGASTDTQYF.

The chain joins TRBV7-9 to TRBJ2-7, with 10 bases lining up with TRBD2. This CDR3 spans 14 amino acids. Trimming removed 4 bases from V and 3 bases from J; junction bases left unmatched: 3. The germline V gene has CDR1 SEHNR and CDR2 FQNEAQ (reference sequence). The DNA for the CDR3 is TGTGCCAGCAGCTCCATAGCGGGAGGCTACGAGCAGTACTTC. Protein product: CASSSIAGGYEQYF.

The chain couples TRBV5-6 to TRBJ2-7; 7 nucleotides align to TRBD1. This CDR3 contains 16 residues. The germline V gene encodes CDR1 SGHDT and CDR2 YYEEEE. V was pared by 0 bases and J by 6 bases, with 12 bases of the junction left unmatched. This CDR3 reads CASSLERQGAPAEQYV. The CDR3 DNA sequence: TGTGCCAGCAGCTTGGAGAGACAGGGAGCTCCGGCCGAGCAGTACGTC.

The genes are TRBV18 and TRBJ2-5; 9 positions agree with TRBD2. V was pared by 6 bases and J by 0 bases, with 5 bases of the junction left unmatched. CDR1 and CDR2 from the germline V gene are KGHSH and LQKENI. The CDR3 has 15 residues. The CDR3 sequence: CASSGGGANQETQYF. The CDR3 bases are TGTGCCAGCTCCGGCGGGGGGGCCAACCAAGAGACCCAGTACTTC.

The CDR3, as DNA: TGTGCCTGGAGAGGGCCCGGACACTTGAATGAAAAACTGTTTTTT. Protein sequence: CAWRGPGHLNEKLFF. This rearrangement joins TRBV30 to TRBJ1-4; the D gene is possibly TRBD1 (5 bases). Germline V CDR1 and CDR2: GTSNPN, SVGIG (reference sequence). CDR3 length equals 15 residues. The V end was cut by 3 bases, the J end by 5 bases, with 16 bases between.

V gene TRBV5-8 combines with J gene TRBJ2-5; 7 bases agree with TRBD1. The V gene end was trimmed by 0 bases and the J gene end by 1 base; junction bases not matched to a gene: 3. CDR3 length equals 15 residues. The germline V gene has CDR1 SGHTS and CDR2 YDEGEE. For the CDR3, the DNA is TGTGCCAGCAGCTTGGGACAGGGAATCCAAGAGACCCAGTACTTC. It yields the protein CASSLGQGIQETQYF.

The rearrangement uses TRBV6-5 and TRBJ2-5; D call uncertain. CDR3 length equals 16 residues. Germline CDR1 is MNHEY and CDR2 is SVGAGI. Trimming took 0 bases from V and 2 from J, leaving 13 bases between them. The CDR3 is CASSYSHEQQQETQYF. CDR3 DNA sequence: TGTGCCAGCAGTTACTCTCACGAGCAGCAGCAAGAGACCCAGTACTTC.

This chain uses TRBV7-9 with TRBJ2-5; tentative D call: TRBD2 (5 bases). The CDR3 spans 12 residues. Germline V gene data show CDR1 as SEHNR and CDR2 as FQNEAQ (reference sequence). Trimming left V 3 bases short and J 3 bases short, with 5 bases between. CDR3 nucleotides: TGTGCCAGCAGCTTCGGGGAAGAGACCCAGTACTTC. Protein sequence: CASSFGEETQYF.

The V call is TRBV4-2, the J call TRBJ2-2; TRBD2 aligns across 10 bases. Trimming cost V 7 bases and J 5 bases; bases outside gene matches: 7. Per germline, CDR1 LGHNA and CDR2 YNFKEQ. CDR3 length: 15 residues. The CDR3 DNA is TGTGCCAGCAAAATACTAGCGGGGTTTACCGGGGAGCTGTTTTTT. Encoded protein: CASKILAGFTGELFF.

The chain is built from TRBV7-2 and TRBJ1-2; D might be TRBD1 (5 bases). V was pared by 10 bases and J by 1 base, with 16 bases between. This CDR3 spans 14 amino acids. CDR1 SGHTA and CDR2 FQGNSA come from the germline V gene. The CDR3 is CATSERGYNYGYTF. The CDR3 nucleotides are TGTGCCACCTCGGAGAGGGGCTATAACTATGGCTACACCTTC.

The V and J genes are TRBV11-2 and TRBJ2-7; the match to TRBD2 covers 7 bases. In germline, CDR1 is SGHAT, CDR2 FQNNGV. J lost 7 bases, V lost 5 bases, and 8 bases had no gene match. This CDR3 spans 13 amino acids. CDR3 nucleotide sequence: TGTGCCAGCAGCCCGCCGGGGGGACTAGAGCAGTACTTC. It specifies CASSPPGGLEQYF.

V gene TRBV2 combines with J gene TRBJ1-5; tentative D call: TRBD1 (5 bases). Trimming shortened V by 2 bases and J by 6 bases, and 17 bases separated the two germline ends. Germline V gene data show CDR1 as SNHLY and CDR2 as FYNNEI. This CDR3 is built from 16 residues. The CDR3 DNA is TGTGCCAGCAGTGAATGGAGAGGGGATCTTGCTCAGCCCCAGCATTTT. Translating gives CASSEWRGDLAQPQHF.